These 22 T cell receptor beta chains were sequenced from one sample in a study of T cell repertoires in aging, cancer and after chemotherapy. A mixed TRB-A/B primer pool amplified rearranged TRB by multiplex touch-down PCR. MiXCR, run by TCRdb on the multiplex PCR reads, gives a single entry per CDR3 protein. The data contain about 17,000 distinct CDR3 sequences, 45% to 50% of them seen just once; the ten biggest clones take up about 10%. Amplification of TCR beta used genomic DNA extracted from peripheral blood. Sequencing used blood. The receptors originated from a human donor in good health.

Here the CDR3 DNA reads TGTGCCAGCAGCCGATACTCCTACGAGCAGTACTTC. Its protein is CASSRYSYEQYF. The rearrangement joins TRBV27 to TRBJ2-7; no definite D call. Germline-derived CDR1 and CDR2 are MNHEY and SMNVEV (reference sequence). This CDR3 spans 12 amino acids. Trimming removed 6 bases from V and 0 bases from J, with 6 bases in between.

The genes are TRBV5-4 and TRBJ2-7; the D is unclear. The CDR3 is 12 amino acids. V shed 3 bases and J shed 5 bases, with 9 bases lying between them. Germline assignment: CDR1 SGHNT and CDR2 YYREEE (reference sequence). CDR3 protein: CASSSTRDEQYF. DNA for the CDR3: TGTGCCAGCAGCTCCACCCGGGACGAGCAGTACTTC.

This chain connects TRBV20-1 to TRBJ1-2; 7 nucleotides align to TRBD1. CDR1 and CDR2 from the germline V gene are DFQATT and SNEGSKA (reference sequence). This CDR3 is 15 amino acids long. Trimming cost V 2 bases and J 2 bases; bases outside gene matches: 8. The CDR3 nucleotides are TGCAGTGCTAGATCGATGACAGGGTTAAACTATGGCTACACCTTC. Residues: CSARSMTGLNYGYTF.

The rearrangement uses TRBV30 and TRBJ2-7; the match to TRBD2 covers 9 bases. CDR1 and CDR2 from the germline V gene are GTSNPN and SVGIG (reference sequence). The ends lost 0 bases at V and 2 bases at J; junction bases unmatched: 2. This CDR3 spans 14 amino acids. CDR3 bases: TGTGCCTGGAGTGTACTAGCGGGCACCTACGAGCAGTACTTC. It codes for CAWSVLAGTYEQYF.

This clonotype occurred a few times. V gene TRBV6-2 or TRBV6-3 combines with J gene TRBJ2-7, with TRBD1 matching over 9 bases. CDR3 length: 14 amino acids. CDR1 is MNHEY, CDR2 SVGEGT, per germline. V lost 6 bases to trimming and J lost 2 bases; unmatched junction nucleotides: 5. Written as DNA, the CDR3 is TGTGCCAGCAGACTGGGACAGGGAACCTACGAGCAGTACTTC. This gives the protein CASRLGQGTYEQYF.

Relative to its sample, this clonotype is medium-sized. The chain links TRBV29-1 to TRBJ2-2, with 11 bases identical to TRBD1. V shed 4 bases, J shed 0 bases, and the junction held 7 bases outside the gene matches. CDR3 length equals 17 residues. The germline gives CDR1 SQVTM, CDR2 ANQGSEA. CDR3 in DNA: TGCAGCGTTGGCCCGGGACAGGGGGGCCCGAACACCGGGGAGCTGTTTTTT. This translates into CSVGPGQGGPNTGELFF.

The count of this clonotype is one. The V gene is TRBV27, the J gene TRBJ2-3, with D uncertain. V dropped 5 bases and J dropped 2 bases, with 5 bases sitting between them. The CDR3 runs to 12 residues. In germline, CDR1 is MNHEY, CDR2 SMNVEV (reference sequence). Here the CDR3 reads CASSGLTDTQYF. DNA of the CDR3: TGTGCCAGCAGTGGCCTCACAGATACGCAGTATTTT.

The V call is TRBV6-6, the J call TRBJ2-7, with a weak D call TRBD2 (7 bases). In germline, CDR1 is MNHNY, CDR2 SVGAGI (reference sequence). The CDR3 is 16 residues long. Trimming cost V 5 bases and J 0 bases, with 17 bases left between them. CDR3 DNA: TGTGCCAGCAGTACCCCCGGGGGGCGCGGCTCCTACGAGCAGTACTTC. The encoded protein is CASSTPGGRGSYEQYF.

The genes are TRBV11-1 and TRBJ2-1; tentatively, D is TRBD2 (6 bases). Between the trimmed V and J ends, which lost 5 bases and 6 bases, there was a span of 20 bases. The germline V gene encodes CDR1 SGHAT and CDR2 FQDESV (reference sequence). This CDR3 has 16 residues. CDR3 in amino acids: CASSPRDGGKGNEQFF. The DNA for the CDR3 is TGTGCCAGCAGCCCACGGGACGGCGGGAAGGGCAATGAGCAGTTCTTC.

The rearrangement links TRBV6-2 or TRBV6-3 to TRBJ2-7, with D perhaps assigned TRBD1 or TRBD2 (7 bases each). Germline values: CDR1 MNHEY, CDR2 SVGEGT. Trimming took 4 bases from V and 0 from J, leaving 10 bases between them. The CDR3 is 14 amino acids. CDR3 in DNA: TGTGCCAGCAGTTCAGGGGGGGGCTCCTACGAGCAGTACTTC. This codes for CASSSGGGSYEQYF.

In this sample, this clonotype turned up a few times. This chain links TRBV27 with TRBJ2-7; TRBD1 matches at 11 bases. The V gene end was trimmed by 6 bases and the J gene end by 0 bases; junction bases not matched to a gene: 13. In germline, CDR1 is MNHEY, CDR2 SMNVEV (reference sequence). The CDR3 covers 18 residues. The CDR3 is CASRRGQGAGYSSYEQYF. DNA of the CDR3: TGTGCCAGCAGGAGAGGACAGGGGGCCGGTTATAGCTCCTACGAGCAGTACTTC.

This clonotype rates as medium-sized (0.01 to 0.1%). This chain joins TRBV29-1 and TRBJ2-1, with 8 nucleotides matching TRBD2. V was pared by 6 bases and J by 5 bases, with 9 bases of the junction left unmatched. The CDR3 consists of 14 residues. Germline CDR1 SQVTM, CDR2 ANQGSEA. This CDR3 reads CSVPKREYNNEQFF. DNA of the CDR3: TGCAGCGTACCCAAGCGGGAGTATAACAATGAGCAGTTCTTC.

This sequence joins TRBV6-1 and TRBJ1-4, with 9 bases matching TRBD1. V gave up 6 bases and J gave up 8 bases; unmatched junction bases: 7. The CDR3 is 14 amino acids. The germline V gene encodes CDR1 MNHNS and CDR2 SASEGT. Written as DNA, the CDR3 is TGTGCCAGCAGCACCGGGACAGGGATCGAAAAACTGTTTTTT. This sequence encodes CASSTGTGIEKLFF.

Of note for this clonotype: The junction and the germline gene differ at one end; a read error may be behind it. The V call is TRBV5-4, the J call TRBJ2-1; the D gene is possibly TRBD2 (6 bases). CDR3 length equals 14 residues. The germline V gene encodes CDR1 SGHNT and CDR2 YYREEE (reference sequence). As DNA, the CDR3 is TGTGCCAGCAGCCTGTTTGGTGGGTTTGGGACTGCCATCTTC. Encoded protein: CASSLFGGFGTAIF.

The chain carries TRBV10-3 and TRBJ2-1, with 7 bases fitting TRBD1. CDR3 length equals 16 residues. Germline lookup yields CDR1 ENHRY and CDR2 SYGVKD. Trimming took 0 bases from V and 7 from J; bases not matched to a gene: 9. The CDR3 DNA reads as TGTGCCATCAGTGAGTCTTGGCAGGGGGTAAGGAATGAGCAGTTCTTC. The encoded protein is CAISESWQGVRNEQFF.

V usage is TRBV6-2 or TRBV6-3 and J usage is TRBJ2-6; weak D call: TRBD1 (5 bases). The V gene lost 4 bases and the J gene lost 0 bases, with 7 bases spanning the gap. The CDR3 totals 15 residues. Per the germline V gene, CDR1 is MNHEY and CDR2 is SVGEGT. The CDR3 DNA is TGTGCCAGCAGTTTCGACAGCTCTGGGGCCAACGTCCTGACTTTC. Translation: CASSFDSSGANVLTF.

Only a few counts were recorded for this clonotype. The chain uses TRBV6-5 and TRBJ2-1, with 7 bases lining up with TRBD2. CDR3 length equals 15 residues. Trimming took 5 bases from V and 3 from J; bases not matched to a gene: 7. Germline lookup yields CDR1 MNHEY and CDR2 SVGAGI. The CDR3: CASSLADSSYNEQFF. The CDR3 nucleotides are TGTGCCAGCAGTCTAGCGGACTCCAGCTACAATGAGCAGTTCTTC.

CDR3 coding DNA: TGTGCCTGGTTCCCGGGACAGGGTTACGAGCAGTACTTC. This sequence encodes CAWFPGQGYEQYF. The chain carries TRBV30 and TRBJ2-7, with 9 bases fitting TRBD1. Trimming removed 5 bases from V and 4 bases from J; junction bases left unmatched: 6. This CDR3 is 13 amino acids long. CDR1 is GTSNPN and CDR2 is SVGIG in the germline V gene (reference sequence).

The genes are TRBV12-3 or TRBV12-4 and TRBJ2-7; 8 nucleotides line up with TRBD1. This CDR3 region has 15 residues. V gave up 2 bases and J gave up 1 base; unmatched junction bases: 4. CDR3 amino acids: CASSLLTGVSYEQYF. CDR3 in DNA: TGTGCCAGCAGTTTATTGACAGGGGTATCCTACGAGCAGTACTTC.

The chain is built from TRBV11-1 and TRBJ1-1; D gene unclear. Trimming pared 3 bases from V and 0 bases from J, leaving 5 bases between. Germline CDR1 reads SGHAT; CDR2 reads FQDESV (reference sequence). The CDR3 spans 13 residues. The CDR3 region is CASSFLVNTEAFF. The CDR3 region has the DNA TGTGCCAGCAGCTTCTTGGTGAACACTGAAGCTTTCTTT. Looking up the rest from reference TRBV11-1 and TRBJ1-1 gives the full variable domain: EAEVAQSPRYKITEKSQAVAFWCDPISGHATLYWYRQILGQGPELLVQFQDESVVDDSQLPKDRFSAERLKGVDSTLKIQPAELGDSAMYLCASSFLVNTEAFFGQGTRLTVV.

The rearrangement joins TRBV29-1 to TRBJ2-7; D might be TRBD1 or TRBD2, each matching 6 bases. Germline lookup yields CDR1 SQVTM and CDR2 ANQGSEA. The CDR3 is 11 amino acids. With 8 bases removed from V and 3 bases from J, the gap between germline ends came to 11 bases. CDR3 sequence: CSRGAYYEQYF. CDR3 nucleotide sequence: TGCAGCAGGGGGGCATACTACGAGCAGTACTTC.

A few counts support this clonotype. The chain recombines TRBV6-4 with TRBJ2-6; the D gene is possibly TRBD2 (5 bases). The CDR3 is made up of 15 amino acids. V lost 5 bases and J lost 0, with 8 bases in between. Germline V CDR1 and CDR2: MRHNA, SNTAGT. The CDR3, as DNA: TGTGCCAGCAGTCCTAGCCTCTCTGGGGCCAACGTCCTGACTTTC. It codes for CASSPSLSGANVLTF.